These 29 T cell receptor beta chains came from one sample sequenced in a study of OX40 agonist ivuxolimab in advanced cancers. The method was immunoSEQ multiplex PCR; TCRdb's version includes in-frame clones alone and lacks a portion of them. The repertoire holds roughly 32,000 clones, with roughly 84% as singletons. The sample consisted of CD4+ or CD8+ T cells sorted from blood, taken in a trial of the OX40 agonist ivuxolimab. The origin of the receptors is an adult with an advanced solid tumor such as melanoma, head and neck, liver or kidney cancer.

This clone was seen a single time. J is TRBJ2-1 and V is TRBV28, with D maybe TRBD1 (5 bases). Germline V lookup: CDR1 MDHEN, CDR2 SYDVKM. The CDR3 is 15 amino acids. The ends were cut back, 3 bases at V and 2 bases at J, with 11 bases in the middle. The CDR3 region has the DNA TGTGCCAGCAGTTTCTATAAGGGGACCTACAATGAGCAGTTCTTC. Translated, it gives CASSFYKGTYNEQFF.

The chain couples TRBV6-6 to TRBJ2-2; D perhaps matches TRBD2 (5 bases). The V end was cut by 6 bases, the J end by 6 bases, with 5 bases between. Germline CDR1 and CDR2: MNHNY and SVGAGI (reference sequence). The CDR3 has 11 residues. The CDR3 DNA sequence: TGTGCCAGCAGGGGAGCCGGGGAGCTGTTTTTT. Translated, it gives CASRGAGELFF.

This chain's CDR3 is CASSGHLDKMNTEAFF. The CDR3 region has the DNA TGTGCCAGCAGTGGACATCTGGACAAAATGAACACTGAAGCTTTCTTT. The chain is built from TRBV6-1 and TRBJ1-1; possibly TRBD1 for D (5 bases). The CDR3 is made up of 16 amino acids. The germline V gene encodes CDR1 MNHNS and CDR2 SASEGT. V lost 4 bases and J 0 bases, leaving 15 bases between the germline ends.

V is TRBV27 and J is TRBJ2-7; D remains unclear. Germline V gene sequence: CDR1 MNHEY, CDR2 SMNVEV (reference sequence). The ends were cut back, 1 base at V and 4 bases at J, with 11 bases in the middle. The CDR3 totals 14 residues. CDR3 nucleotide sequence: TGTGCCAGCAGTTTATATCCCCCAGGTTACGAGCAGTACTTC. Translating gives CASSLYPPGYEQYF.

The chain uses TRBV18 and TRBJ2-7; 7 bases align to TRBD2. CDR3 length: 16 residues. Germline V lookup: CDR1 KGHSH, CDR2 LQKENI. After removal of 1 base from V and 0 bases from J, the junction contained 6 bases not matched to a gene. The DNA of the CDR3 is TGTGCCAGCTCACCACGGGGGGGACTCAACTCCTACGAGCAGTACTTC. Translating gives CASSPRGGLNSYEQYF. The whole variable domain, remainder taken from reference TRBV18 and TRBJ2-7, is NAGVMQNPRHLVRRRGQEARLRCSPMKGHSHVYWYRQLPEEGLKFMVYLQKENIIDESGMPKERFSAEFPKEGPSILRIQQVVRGDSAAYFCASSPRGGLNSYEQYFGPGTRLTVT.

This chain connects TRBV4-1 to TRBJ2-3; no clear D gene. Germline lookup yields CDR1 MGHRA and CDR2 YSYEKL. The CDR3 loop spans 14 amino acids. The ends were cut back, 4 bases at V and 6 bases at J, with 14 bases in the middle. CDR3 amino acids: CASSRRSVGDTQYF. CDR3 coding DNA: TGCGCCAGCAGCCGCCGATCAGTAGGGGATACGCAGTATTTT.

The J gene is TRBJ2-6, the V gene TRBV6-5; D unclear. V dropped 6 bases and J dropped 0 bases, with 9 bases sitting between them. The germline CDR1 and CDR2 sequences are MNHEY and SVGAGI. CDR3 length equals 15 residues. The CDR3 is CASSHSGSGANVLTF. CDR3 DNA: TGTGCCAGCAGCCATTCCGGCTCTGGGGCCAACGTCCTGACTTTC.

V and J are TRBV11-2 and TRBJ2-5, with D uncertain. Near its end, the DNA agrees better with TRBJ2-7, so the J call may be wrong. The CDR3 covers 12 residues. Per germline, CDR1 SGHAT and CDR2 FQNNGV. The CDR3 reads CASSFNSYEQYF. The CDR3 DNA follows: TGTGCCAGCAGCTTCAACTCCTACGAGCAGTACTTC.

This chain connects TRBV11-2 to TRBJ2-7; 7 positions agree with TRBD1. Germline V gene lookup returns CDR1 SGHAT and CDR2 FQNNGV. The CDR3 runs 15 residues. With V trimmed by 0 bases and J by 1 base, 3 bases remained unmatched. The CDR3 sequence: CASSLEQGWSYEQYF. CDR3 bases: TGTGCCAGCAGCTTAGAACAGGGGTGGTCCTACGAGCAGTACTTC.

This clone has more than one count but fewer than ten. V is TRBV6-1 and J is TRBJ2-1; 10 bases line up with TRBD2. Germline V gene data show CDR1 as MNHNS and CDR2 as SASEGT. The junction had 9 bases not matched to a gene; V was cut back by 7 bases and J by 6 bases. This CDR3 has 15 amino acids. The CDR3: CASTLTASGGNEQFF. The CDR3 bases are TGTGCCAGCACCCTGACGGCTAGCGGGGGCAATGAGCAGTTCTTC.

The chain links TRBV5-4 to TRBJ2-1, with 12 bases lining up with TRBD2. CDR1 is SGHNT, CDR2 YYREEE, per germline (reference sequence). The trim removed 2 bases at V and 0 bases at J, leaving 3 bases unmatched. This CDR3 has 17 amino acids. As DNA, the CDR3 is TGTGCCAGCAGCTTAGGGACTAGCGGGTTCTCCTACAATGAGCAGTTCTTC. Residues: CASSLGTSGFSYNEQFF.

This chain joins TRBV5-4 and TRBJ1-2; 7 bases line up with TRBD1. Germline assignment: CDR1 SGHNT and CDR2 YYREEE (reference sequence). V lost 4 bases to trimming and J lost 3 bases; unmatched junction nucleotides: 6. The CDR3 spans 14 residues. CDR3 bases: TGTGCCAGCAGCGTGGGGGGACAGTACTATGGCTACACCTTC. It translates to CASSVGGQYYGYTF.

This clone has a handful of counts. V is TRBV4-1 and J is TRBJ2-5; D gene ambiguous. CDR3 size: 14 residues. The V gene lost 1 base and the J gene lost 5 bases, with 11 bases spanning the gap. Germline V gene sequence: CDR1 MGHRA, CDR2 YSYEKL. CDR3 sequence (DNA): TGCGCCAGCAGCCAAGGATACTATCGGGAGACCCAGTACTTC. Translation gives CASSQGYYRETQYF.

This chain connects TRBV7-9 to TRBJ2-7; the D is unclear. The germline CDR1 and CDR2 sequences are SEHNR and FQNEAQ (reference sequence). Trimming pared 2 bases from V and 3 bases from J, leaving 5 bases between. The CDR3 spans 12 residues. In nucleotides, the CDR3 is TGTGCCAGCAGCTTAAAAGACTACGAGCAGTACTTC. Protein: CASSLKDYEQYF.

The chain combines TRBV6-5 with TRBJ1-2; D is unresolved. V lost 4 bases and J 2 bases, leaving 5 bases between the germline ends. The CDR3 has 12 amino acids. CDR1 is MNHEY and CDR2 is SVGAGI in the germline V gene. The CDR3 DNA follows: TGTGCCAGCAGTTTAGGCAACTATGGCTACACCTTC. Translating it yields CASSLGNYGYTF.

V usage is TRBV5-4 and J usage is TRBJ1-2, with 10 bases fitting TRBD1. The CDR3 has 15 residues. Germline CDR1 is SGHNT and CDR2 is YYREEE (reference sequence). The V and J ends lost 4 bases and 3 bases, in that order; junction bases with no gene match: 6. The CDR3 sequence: CASSLGTGDYYGYTF. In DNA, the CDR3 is TGTGCCAGCAGCCTAGGGACAGGGGATTACTATGGCTACACCTTC.

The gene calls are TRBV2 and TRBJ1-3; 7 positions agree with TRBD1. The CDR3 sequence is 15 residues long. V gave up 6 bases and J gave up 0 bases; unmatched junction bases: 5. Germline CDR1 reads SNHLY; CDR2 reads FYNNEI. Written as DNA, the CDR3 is TGTGCCAGCAGGCTTTCAGGGGGCTCTGGAAACACCATATATTTT. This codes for CASRLSGGSGNTIYF.

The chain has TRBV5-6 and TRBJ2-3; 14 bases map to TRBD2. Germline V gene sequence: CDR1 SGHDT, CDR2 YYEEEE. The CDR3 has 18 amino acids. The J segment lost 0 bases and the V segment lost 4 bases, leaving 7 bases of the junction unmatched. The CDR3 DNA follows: TGTGCCAGCAGCCCGGGACTAGCGGGAGTTGCTAGCACAGATACGCAGTATTTT. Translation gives CASSPGLAGVASTDTQYF.

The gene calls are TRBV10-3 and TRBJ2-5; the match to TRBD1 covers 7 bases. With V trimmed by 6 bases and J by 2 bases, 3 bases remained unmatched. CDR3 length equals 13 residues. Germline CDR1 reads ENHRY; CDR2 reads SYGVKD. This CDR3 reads CAIRLDRQETQYF. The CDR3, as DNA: TGTGCCATCAGATTGGACAGGCAAGAGACCCAGTACTTC.

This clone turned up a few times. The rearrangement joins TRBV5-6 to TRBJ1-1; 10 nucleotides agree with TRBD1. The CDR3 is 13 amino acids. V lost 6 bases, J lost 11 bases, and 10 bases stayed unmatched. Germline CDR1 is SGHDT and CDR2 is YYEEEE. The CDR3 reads CASTRTGGNKAFF. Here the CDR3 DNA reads TGTGCCAGCACCCGGACAGGGGGAAACAAGGCTTTCTTT.

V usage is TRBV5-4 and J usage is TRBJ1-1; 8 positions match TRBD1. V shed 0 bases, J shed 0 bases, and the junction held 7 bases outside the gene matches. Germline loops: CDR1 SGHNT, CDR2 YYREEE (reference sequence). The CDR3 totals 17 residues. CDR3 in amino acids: CASSLATRGLLNTEAFF. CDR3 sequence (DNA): TGTGCCAGCAGCTTGGCTACCAGGGGGCTTCTGAACACTGAAGCTTTCTTT.

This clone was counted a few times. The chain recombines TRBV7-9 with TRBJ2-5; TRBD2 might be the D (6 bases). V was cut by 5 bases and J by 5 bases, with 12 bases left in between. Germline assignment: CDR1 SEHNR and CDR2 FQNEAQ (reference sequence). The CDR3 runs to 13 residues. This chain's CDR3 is CASSGREDETQYF. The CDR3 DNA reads TGTGCCAGCAGCGGCAGGGAGGATGAGACCCAGTACTTC.

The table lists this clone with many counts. In DNA form, the CDR3 reads TGTGCCAGCAGTGAAGCGGGGTGGGGGCCCAATCAGCCCCAGCATTTT. Amino acid sequence: CASSEAGWGPNQPQHF. The gene calls are TRBV6-1 and TRBJ1-5, with a weak D call TRBD1 (6 bases). V lost 0 bases to trimming and J lost 3 bases, with 12 bases between them. The CDR3 extends over 16 amino acids. Germline CDR1 MNHNS, CDR2 SASEGT.

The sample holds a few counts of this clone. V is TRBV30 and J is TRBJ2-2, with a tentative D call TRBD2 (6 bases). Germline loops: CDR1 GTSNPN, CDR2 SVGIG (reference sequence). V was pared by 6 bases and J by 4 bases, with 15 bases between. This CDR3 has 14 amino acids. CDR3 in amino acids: CACGRGRLTGELFF. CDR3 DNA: TGTGCCTGCGGGAGAGGTAGACTCACCGGGGAGCTGTTTTTT.

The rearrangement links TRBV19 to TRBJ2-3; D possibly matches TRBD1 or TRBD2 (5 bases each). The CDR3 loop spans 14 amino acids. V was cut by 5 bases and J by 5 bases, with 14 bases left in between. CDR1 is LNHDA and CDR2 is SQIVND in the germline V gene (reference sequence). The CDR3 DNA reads TGTGCCAGTAGTTTTTGGGACGGTGGAGATACGCAGTATTTT. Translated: CASSFWDGGDTQYF.

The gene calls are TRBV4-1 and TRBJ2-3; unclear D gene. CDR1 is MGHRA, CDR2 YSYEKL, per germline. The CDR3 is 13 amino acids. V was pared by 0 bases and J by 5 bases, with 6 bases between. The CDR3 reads CASSQESLDTQYF. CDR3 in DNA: TGCGCCAGCAGCCAAGAATCACTAGATACGCAGTATTTT.

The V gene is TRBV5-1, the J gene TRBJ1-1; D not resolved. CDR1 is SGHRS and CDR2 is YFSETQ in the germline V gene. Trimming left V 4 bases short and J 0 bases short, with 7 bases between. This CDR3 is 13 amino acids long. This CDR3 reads CASSPTLNTEAFF. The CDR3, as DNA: TGCGCCAGCAGCCCTACCCTGAACACTGAAGCTTTCTTT. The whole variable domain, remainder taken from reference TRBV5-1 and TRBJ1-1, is KAGVTQTPRYLIKTRGQQVTLSCSPISGHRSVSWYQQTPGQGLQFLFEYFSETQRNKGNFPGRFSGRQFSNSRSEMNVSTLELGDSALYLCASSPTLNTEAFFGQGTRLTVV.

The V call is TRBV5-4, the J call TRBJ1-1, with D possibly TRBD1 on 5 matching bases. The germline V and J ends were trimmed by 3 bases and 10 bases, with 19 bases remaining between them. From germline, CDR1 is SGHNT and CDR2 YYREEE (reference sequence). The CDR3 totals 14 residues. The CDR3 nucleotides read TGTGCCAGCAGCTACTCGCTGGGGGAGTCCGGAGCTTTCTTT. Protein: CASSYSLGESGAFF.

CDR3 sequence (DNA): TGTGCCAGCAGGGAGAGCTCCTATAATTCACCCCTCCACTTT. Residues: CASRESSYNSPLHF. The chain uses TRBV2 and TRBJ1-6; D is uncertain. V was shortened by 6 bases and J by 0 bases, with 6 bases between the two germline ends. Germline V gives CDR1 SNHLY, CDR2 FYNNEI. The CDR3 totals 14 residues.